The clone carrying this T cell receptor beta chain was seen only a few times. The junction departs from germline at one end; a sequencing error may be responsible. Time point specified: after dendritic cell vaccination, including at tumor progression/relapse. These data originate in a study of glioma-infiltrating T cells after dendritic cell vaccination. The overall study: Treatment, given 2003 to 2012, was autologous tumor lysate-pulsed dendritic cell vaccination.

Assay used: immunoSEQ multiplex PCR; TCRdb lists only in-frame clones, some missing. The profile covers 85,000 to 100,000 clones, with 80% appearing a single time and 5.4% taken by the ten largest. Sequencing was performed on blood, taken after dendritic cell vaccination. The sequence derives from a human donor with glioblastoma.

CDR3 DNA sequence: TGCGCCAGCAGCTTTAGGCCCGGGTATTTT. Protein product: CASSFRPGYF. V and J are TRBV5-1 and TRBJ1-1; D call uncertain. CDR1 is SGHRS and CDR2 is YFSETQ in the germline V gene. The CDR3 contains 10 residues.